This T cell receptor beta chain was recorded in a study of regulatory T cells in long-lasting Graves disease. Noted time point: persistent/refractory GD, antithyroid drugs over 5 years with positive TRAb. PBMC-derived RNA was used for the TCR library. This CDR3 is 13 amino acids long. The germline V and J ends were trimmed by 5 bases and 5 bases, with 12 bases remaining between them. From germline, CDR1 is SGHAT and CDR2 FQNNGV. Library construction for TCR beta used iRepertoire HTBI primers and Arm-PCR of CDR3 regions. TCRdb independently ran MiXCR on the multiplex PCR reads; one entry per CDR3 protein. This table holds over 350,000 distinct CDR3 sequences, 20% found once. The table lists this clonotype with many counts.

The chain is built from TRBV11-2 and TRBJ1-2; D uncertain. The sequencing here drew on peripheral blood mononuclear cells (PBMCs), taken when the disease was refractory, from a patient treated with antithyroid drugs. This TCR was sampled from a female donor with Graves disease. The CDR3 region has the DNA TGTGCCAGCAGCATCCCGGGAGAGTATGGCTACACCTTC. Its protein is CASSIPGEYGYTF.